The 26 T cell receptor beta chains listed next were all sequenced from one sample in a study of blood T cell repertoires in COVID-19 (dated by TCRdb to the early 2020s). Preparation of the library involved the immunoSEQ multiplex PCR assay. This is the immuneACCESS table as TCRdb keeps it, with only in-frame sequences that have V and J called. A part of the clones is gone; compared with another copy, unresolved V genes explain less than half, and the rest is unexplained. The sample table lists fewer than 80,000 clones, 70% to 90% of them with a count of one. The ten largest clones take up approximately 1% of the sample. The sample was peripheral blood. The source of these receptors is a man aged 70-80 years with acute or convalescent COVID-19.

The rearrangement links TRBV6-4 to TRBJ1-6; no clear D gene. CDR3 length: 13 residues. Germline lookup yields CDR1 MRHNA and CDR2 SNTAGT. V lost 4 bases and J lost 7, with 8 bases in between. CDR3 in amino acids: CASSVDSNSPLHF. The CDR3 DNA is TGTGCCAGCAGTGTTGACTCAAATTCACCCCTCCACTTT.

This clone was recorded only once. V gene TRBV11-1 combines with J gene TRBJ1-2; D possibly corresponds to TRBD1 (6 bases). CDR3 length: 15 residues. V was clipped by 0 bases and J by 7 bases, with 15 bases between them. Germline-derived CDR1 and CDR2 are SGHAT and FQDESV (reference sequence). The CDR3 region is CASSLATGIRRGYTF. CDR3 coding DNA: TGTGCCAGCAGCTTAGCAACAGGGATCCGGCGTGGCTACACCTTC.

This rearrangement joins TRBV7-2 to TRBJ2-1, with TRBD2 identical over 7 bases. In germline, CDR1 is SGHTA, CDR2 FQGNSA. Unmatched junction bases numbered 8, after V lost 8 bases and J lost 4 bases. The CDR3 length is 14 residues. The CDR3 region has the DNA TGTGCCAGCTTGGGGGGACTACCTTACAATGAGCAGTTCTTC. It codes for CASLGGLPYNEQFF.

The chain uses TRBV7-9 and TRBJ1-1; D uncertain. The CDR3 sequence is 13 residues long. CDR1 is SEHNR, CDR2 FQNEAQ, per germline (reference sequence). Trimming took 5 bases from V and 4 from J, leaving 11 bases between them. The CDR3 spells CASSPSYSTEAFF. The CDR3 nucleotides read TGTGCCAGCAGCCCATCCTATAGCACTGAAGCTTTCTTT. Complete variable domain (other parts from reference TRBV7-9 and TRBJ1-1): DTGVSQNPRHKITKRGQNVTFRCDPISEHNRLYWYRQTLGQGPEFLTYFQNEAQLEKSRLLSDRFSAERPKGSFSTLEIQRTEQGDSAMYLCASSPSYSTEAFFGQGTRLTVV.

This chain links TRBV5-4 with TRBJ2-1, with 8 bases identical to TRBD2. CDR1 SGHNT and CDR2 YYREEE come from the germline V gene (reference sequence). The CDR3 consists of 17 residues. The J segment lost 4 bases and the V segment lost 4 bases, leaving 13 bases of the junction unmatched. The CDR3 DNA sequence: TGTGCCAGCAGCCCGGGAGGTGCGGGGGGTGGGTACAATGAGCAGTTCTTC. It encodes CASSPGGAGGGYNEQFF.

V gene TRBV11-1 combines with J gene TRBJ2-5; D gene ambiguous. Germline V gene data show CDR1 as SGHAT and CDR2 as FQDESV (reference sequence). The CDR3 totals 14 residues. The V end lost 5 bases, the J end lost 1 base, and 11 bases lay between the germline ends. CDR3: CASSRGTSQETQYF. The CDR3 nucleotides are TGTGCCAGCAGCCGTGGTACATCCCAAGAGACCCAGTACTTC.

The rearrangement links TRBV19 to TRBJ1-2, with TRBD1 matching 7 bases. CDR3 length: 14 residues. The germline CDR1 and CDR2 sequences are LNHDA and SQIVND (reference sequence). V shed 7 bases and J 5 bases; nucleotides not matched to a gene: 10. The CDR3 nucleotides read TGTGCCAGTACGCCGACCGGGACAGCGTATGGCTACACCTTC. Translation: CASTPTGTAYGYTF.

This clone was observed a few times. V gene TRBV10-1 combines with J gene TRBJ1-1; 9 nucleotides agree with TRBD1. Germline CDR1 reads WNHNN; CDR2 reads SYGVQD (reference sequence). The CDR3 is made up of 17 amino acids. After removal of 1 base from V and 4 bases from J, the junction contained 10 bases not matched to a gene. The CDR3 reads CASSEYLGTGRGTEAFF. DNA for the CDR3: TGCGCCAGCAGTGAGTATCTGGGGACAGGGAGAGGCACTGAAGCTTTCTTT.

The J gene is TRBJ2-1, the V gene TRBV11-3; D unresolved. Looked up from germline, CDR1 is SGHNT and CDR2 is YENEEA. The CDR3 loop spans 13 amino acids. V was clipped by 2 bases and J by 4 bases, with 6 bases between them. The CDR3 sequence is CASSLNGYNEQFF. As DNA, the CDR3 is TGTGCCAGCAGCTTAAACGGGTACAATGAGCAGTTCTTC.

The gene calls are TRBV12-3 or TRBV12-4 and TRBJ1-2; no definite D call. The V end lost 5 bases, the J end lost 8 bases, and 9 bases lay between the germline ends. The length of the CDR3 is 11 residues. The CDR3 here is CASSATVGYTF. The CDR3, as DNA: TGTGCCAGCAGTGCAACTGTAGGCTACACCTTC.

This chain uses TRBV2 with TRBJ1-1; the D gene is possibly TRBD1 (5 bases). The CDR3 has 15 amino acids. Looked up from germline, CDR1 is SNHLY and CDR2 is FYNNEI. The V and J ends lost 9 bases and 5 bases respectively, with 22 bases between them. CDR3 nucleotide sequence: TGTGCCAGAATCCCTCCACTTCAGGGAGGGACTGAAGCTTTCTTT. This codes for CARIPPLQGGTEAFF.

V gene TRBV6-6 combines with J gene TRBJ2-1, with 7 bases fitting TRBD2. The CDR3 contains 17 residues. Germline V CDR1 and CDR2: MNHNY, SVGAGI (reference sequence). J lost 5 bases, V lost 5 bases, and 15 bases had no gene match. The CDR3 sequence: CASSRGRSGGQNNEQFF. The CDR3 coding sequence is TGTGCCAGCAGTCGCGGGCGATCGGGGGGTCAAAACAATGAGCAGTTCTTC.

The chain uses TRBV5-1 and TRBJ1-4, with D possibly TRBD1 on 5 matching bases. Looked up from germline, CDR1 is SGHRS and CDR2 is YFSETQ. The CDR3 length is 14 residues. V lost 0 bases and J lost 8, with 11 bases in between. As DNA, the CDR3 is TGCGCCAGCAGCTTGGCCAGGGCGGAAGAAAAACTGTTTTTT. Its protein is CASSLARAEEKLFF.

This clone has a handful of counts. The genes are TRBV4-1 and TRBJ1-1; TRBD1 is a possible D gene (5 bases). V was shortened by 1 base and J by 3 bases, with 9 bases between the two germline ends. CDR3 length equals 14 residues. Germline lookup yields CDR1 MGHRA and CDR2 YSYEKL. CDR3 sequence reads: CASSQGRGDTEAFF. In DNA form, the CDR3 reads TGCGCCAGCAGCCAAGGTCGGGGGGACACTGAAGCTTTCTTT.

Regarding this clone: Other nucleotide sequences from this sample produce the same CDR3. This chain links TRBV19 with TRBJ1-4; the D gene is possibly TRBD1 (6 bases). CDR1 and CDR2 from the germline V gene are LNHDA and SQIVND (reference sequence). Trimming removed 2 bases from V and 7 bases from J, with 14 bases in between. This CDR3 is 15 amino acids long. The CDR3 DNA sequence: TGTGCCAGTAGTATACCCGCCAGGGGCGGTGAAAAACTGTTTTTT. Translating it yields CASSIPARGGEKLFF. Supplemented by reference TRBV19 and TRBJ1-4, the full variable domain reads DGGITQSPKYLFRKEGQNVTLSCEQNLNHDAMYWYRQDPGQGLRLIYYSQIVNDFQKGDIAEGYSVSREKKESFPLTVTSAQKNPTAFYLCASSIPARGGEKLFFGSGTQLSVL.

The chain couples TRBV12-5 to TRBJ2-7; D not certain. This CDR3 region has 15 residues. V lost 2 bases, J lost 4 bases, and 15 bases lay in between. From germline, CDR1 is LGHNT and CDR2 FRNRAP. In DNA form, the CDR3 reads TGTGCTAGTGGTTTGTGCTCCTCGACTTGTTACGAGCAGTACTTC. Translated, it gives CASGLCSSTCYEQYF.

As DNA, the CDR3 is TGCGCCAGCAGCCCGGGAGGGGACCCCAATGAGGAGCAGTTCTTC. It codes for CASSPGGDPNEEQFF. V and J are TRBV5-1 and TRBJ2-1, with 8 bases lining up with TRBD2. Germline V gene lookup returns CDR1 SGHRS and CDR2 YFSETQ. This CDR3 contains 15 residues. The V and J ends lost 4 bases and 10 bases, in that order; junction bases with no gene match: 13. Filled out from reference TRBV5-1 and TRBJ2-1, the complete variable domain reads KAGVTQTPRYLIKTRGQQVTLSCSPISGHRSVSWYQQTPGQGLQFLFEYFSETQRNKGNFPGRFSGRQFSNSRSEMNVSTLELGDSALYLCASSPGGDPNEEQFFGPGTRLTVL.

This chain uses TRBV27 with TRBJ2-2; a possible D gene is TRBD1 (5 bases). The CDR3 length is 15 residues. Germline values: CDR1 MNHEY, CDR2 SMNVEV (reference sequence). The V end lost 0 bases, the J end lost 8 bases, and 13 bases lay between the germline ends. CDR3: CASSLSLGPRGELFF. CDR3 bases: TGTGCCAGCAGTTTATCTTTGGGGCCCCGGGGGGAGCTGTTTTTT.

CDR3 region: CSADLTSTDTQYF. In DNA form, the CDR3 reads TGCAGCGCCGATTTAACTAGCACAGATACGCAGTATTTT. The chain has TRBV29-1 and TRBJ2-3; D not certain. The ends were cut back, 7 bases at V and 0 bases at J, with 11 bases in the middle. CDR1 and CDR2 (germline): SQVTM, ANQGSEA. The CDR3 contains 13 residues.

The gene calls are TRBV28 and TRBJ1-3, with D possibly being TRBD1 (5 bases). Looked up from germline, CDR1 is MDHEN and CDR2 is SYDVKM. V lost 2 bases and J 4 bases, leaving 9 bases between the germline ends. This CDR3 is 14 amino acids long. This chain's CDR3 is CASSLAGLGNTIYF. The DNA for the CDR3 is TGTGCCAGCAGTTTAGCAGGGCTCGGAAACACCATATATTTT.

The chain has TRBV25-1 and TRBJ1-5; 10 bases fit TRBD1. V was clipped by 8 bases and J by 4 bases; unmatched bases: 2. Germline V gene sequence: CDR1 MGHDK, CDR2 SYGVNS. This CDR3 has 13 residues. DNA for the CDR3: TGTGCCAGCCAGGGACAGGGGAATCAGCCCCAGCATTTT. Translated, it gives CASQGQGNQPQHF.

The V and J genes are TRBV11-3 and TRBJ2-3; D gene ambiguous. The CDR3 totals 12 residues. CDR1 and CDR2 from the germline V gene are SGHNT and YENEEA. V was pared by 5 bases and J by 1 base, with 4 bases between. The CDR3 DNA sequence: TGTGCCAGCAGCCCCGGCACAGATACGCAGTATTTT. As protein: CASSPGTDTQYF.

The rearrangement uses TRBV18 and TRBJ1-2, with a possible D match to TRBD1 (6 bases). The CDR3 has 11 amino acids. Per germline, CDR1 KGHSH and CDR2 LQKENI. Trimming removed 2 bases at V and 8 bases at J, with 6 bases between. DNA of the CDR3: TGTGCCAGCTCACCAGGACAGGGCTACACCTTC. The encoded protein is CASSPGQGYTF.

The CDR3, as DNA: TGTGCCAGCAGCTTAAGTGGCATCTCTACTGAAGCTTTCTTT. Translation: CASSLSGISTEAFF. The chain joins TRBV7-9 to TRBJ1-1; D unresolved. The germline CDR1 and CDR2 sequences are SEHNR and FQNEAQ (reference sequence). The CDR3 contains 14 residues. Trimming left V 2 bases short and J 5 bases short, with 12 bases between.

The chain carries TRBV15 and TRBJ1-1, with D unresolved. Germline loops: CDR1 LNHNV, CDR2 YYDKDF (reference sequence). The CDR3 contains 13 residues. V shed 0 bases and J shed 4 bases, with 6 bases lying between them. CDR3: CATSRDRITEAFF. In nucleotides, the CDR3 is TGTGCCACCAGCAGAGACAGGATCACTGAAGCTTTCTTT.

The rearrangement uses TRBV7-3 and TRBJ2-1; TRBD1 matches at 10 bases. CDR3 size: 14 residues. V trimming: 2 bases; J trimming: 7 bases; junction bases outside the gene matches: 2. The germline V gene has CDR1 SGHTA and CDR2 FQGTGA. The CDR3 DNA is TGTGCCAGCAGCTTACCGGGACAGGGGAATGAGCAGTTCTTC. It translates to CASSLPGQGNEQFF.